The clone carrying this T cell receptor (beta chain) appeared a few times. Per the original data handling: Reference gene primer amplification in the assay estimated nucleated cell counts. Sequencing was performed with immunoSEQ multiplex PCR; in TCRdb, only in-frame clones are kept and a portion is missing. D and trimming come from the DNA, and the V and J calls and clone size come from that table. The sample comprises about 110,000 clones, around 82% of which are singletons, and approximately 4.2% rests with the top ten. The sample is drawn from a study of blood T cell repertoires in COVID-19. On the study more broadly: Material from acute and convalescent COVID-19 was sourced from the United States, Italy and Spain. Nucleic acid was either cDNA or gDNA, and it came from T cells, B-cell-depleted T cells, or PBMCs.

The CDR3 consists of 14 residues. V was cut by 3 bases and J by 5 bases, with 11 bases left in between. Germline lookup yields CDR1 SGHRS and CDR2 YFSETQ. The receptor's source is a human donor in a cohort sampled during active or convalescent COVID-19. The sequencing input was peripheral blood. The chain employs TRBV5-1 and TRBJ2-2; D call uncertain. CDR3 residues: CASSSQSPTGELFF. DNA of the CDR3: TGCGCCAGCAGCTCACAGAGTCCAACCGGGGAGCTGTTTTTT.